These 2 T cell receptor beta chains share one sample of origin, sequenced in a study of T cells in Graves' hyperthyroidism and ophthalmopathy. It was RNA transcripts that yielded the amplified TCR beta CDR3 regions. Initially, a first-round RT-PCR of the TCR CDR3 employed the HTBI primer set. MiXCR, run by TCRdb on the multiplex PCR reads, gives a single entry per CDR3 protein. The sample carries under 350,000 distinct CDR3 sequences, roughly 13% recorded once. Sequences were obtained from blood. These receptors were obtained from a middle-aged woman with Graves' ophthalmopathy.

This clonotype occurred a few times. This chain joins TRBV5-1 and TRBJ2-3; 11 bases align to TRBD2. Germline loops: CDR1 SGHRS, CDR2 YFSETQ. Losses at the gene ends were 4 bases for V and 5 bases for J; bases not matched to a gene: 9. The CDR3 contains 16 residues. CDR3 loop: CASSPGLAAPVDTQYF. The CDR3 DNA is TGCGCCAGCAGCCCGGGACTAGCGGCCCCCGTAGATACGCAGTATTTT.

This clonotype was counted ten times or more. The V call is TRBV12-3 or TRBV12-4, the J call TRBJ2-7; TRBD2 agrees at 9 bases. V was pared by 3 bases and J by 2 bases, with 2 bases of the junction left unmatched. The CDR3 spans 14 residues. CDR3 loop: CASSFSGGTYEQYF. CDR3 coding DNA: TGTGCCAGCAGTTTTAGCGGGGGAACCTACGAGCAGTACTTC.